The 29 T cell receptor beta chains listed next were all sequenced from one sample in a study of OX40 agonist ivuxolimab in advanced cancers. Only in-frame clones appear in the TCRdb table, and some are missing; sequencing was by immunoSEQ multiplex PCR. The data hold some 57,000 clones, with over 80% observed a single time. The specimen comprised CD4+ or CD8+ T cells sorted from blood, sampled in a trial of the OX40 agonist ivuxolimab. The receptors shown here come from an adult with an advanced solid tumor such as melanoma, head and neck, liver or kidney cancer.

This clone was counted a single time. The chain is built from TRBV4-3 and TRBJ1-2; D is unclear. The CDR3 has 13 residues. V lost 0 bases and J 8 bases, leaving 10 bases between the germline ends. Germline V CDR1 and CDR2: LGHNA, YSLEER. The CDR3 loop is CASSQDLDVGYTF. CDR3 DNA sequence: TGCGCCAGCAGCCAAGATCTTGATGTCGGCTACACCTTC.

The chain couples TRBV15 to TRBJ2-1; no definite D call. Between the trimmed V and J ends, which lost 3 bases and 0 bases, there was a span of 0 bases. The CDR3 sequence is 12 residues long. The germline CDR1 and CDR2 sequences are LNHNV and YYDKDF (reference sequence). The CDR3 coding sequence is TGTGCCACCAGCAGCTCCTACAATGAGCAGTTCTTC. It yields the protein CATSSSYNEQFF. The full variable domain, completed using reference TRBV15 and TRBJ2-1, is DAMVIQNPRYQVTQFGKPVTLSCSQTLNHNVMYWYQQKSSQAPKLLFHYYDKDFNNEADTPDNFQSRRPNTSFCFLDIRSPGLGDTAMYLCATSSSYNEQFFGPGTRLTVL.

This clone was seen a handful of times. The J gene is TRBJ2-1, the V gene TRBV11-2, with 14 bases lining up with TRBD2. V shed 2 bases and J 8 bases; nucleotides not matched to a gene: 5. From germline, CDR1 is SGHAT and CDR2 FQNNGV. The CDR3 contains 16 residues. The CDR3 DNA reads TGTGCCAGCAGCTTAATGGGACTAGCGGGAGTCGATGAGCAGTTCTTC. It is translated as CASSLMGLAGVDEQFF.

The CDR3, as DNA: TGTGCCAGCACCCTCCCCGGCGGCCAAGAGACCCAGTACTTC. Protein: CASTLPGGQETQYF. This chain links TRBV2 with TRBJ2-5; D remains ambiguous. The CDR3 loop spans 14 amino acids. The V gene lost 7 bases and the J gene lost 1 base, with 13 bases spanning the gap. The germline V gene encodes CDR1 SNHLY and CDR2 FYNNEI.

This clone was observed a handful of times. The genes are TRBV6-5 and TRBJ1-1, with D possibly being TRBD1 (5 bases). The V end lost 5 bases, the J end lost 3 bases, and 10 bases lay between the germline ends. Germline CDR1 is MNHEY and CDR2 is SVGAGI. The CDR3 covers 13 residues. The CDR3 DNA sequence: TGTGCCAGCAGTGCCGGGACCTACACTGAAGCTTTCTTT. It codes for CASSAGTYTEAFF.

In nucleotides, the CDR3 is TGTGCCAGCAGTTACTCGACGAACCCAAGCAATCAGCCCCAGCATTTT. This sequence encodes CASSYSTNPSNQPQHF. This chain links TRBV6-5 with TRBJ1-5; D unclear. CDR3 length: 16 amino acids. V was trimmed by 0 bases and J by 1 base, leaving 10 bases between them. The germline V gene encodes CDR1 MNHEY and CDR2 SVGAGI.

The J gene is TRBJ2-1, the V gene TRBV7-9; the D is unclear. V dropped 1 base and J dropped 9 bases, with 10 bases sitting between them. CDR1 SEHNR and CDR2 FQNEAQ come from the germline V gene (reference sequence). The CDR3 sequence is 13 residues long. CDR3 protein: CASSLEIDREQFF. In DNA, the CDR3 is TGTGCCAGCAGCTTAGAAATCGACCGTGAGCAGTTCTTC.

V gene TRBV9 combines with J gene TRBJ1-1; TRBD1 might be the D (5 bases). The V end lost 4 bases, the J end lost 11 bases, and 18 bases lay between the germline ends. The CDR3 sequence is 13 residues long. The V gene's germline CDR1 is SGDLS and CDR2 YYNGEE. The CDR3 loop is CASSTSGTQAAFF. For the CDR3, the DNA is TGTGCCAGCAGCACGTCCGGGACCCAGGCTGCTTTCTTT.

This chain joins TRBV4-3 and TRBJ2-3, with D hard to call. The CDR3 consists of 16 residues. Germline-derived CDR1 and CDR2 are LGHNA and YSLEER. V was clipped by 0 bases and J by 0 bases, with 10 bases between them. CDR3 in DNA: TGCGCCAGCAGCCAAGATCTGGGATCGAGCACAGATACGCAGTATTTT. It codes for CASSQDLGSSTDTQYF.

This rearrangement joins TRBV4-1 to TRBJ2-1; TRBD2 matches at 7 bases. This CDR3 is built from 15 residues. The ends lost 4 bases at V and 9 bases at J; junction bases unmatched: 12. The germline CDR1 and CDR2 sequences are MGHRA and YSYEKL. The CDR3, as DNA: TGCGCCAGCAGCCCCCGGGACTACCATCGGGGTGAGCAGTTCTTC. Amino acids: CASSPRDYHRGEQFF.

The chain couples TRBV10-1 to TRBJ1-5, with 9 bases fitting TRBD1. V trimming: 5 bases; J trimming: 9 bases; junction bases outside the gene matches: 8. CDR1 is WNHNN, CDR2 SYGVQD, per germline (reference sequence). This CDR3 has 14 amino acids. The CDR3 DNA reads TGCGCCAGCAGTCGGGACAGGGCCTTAGGGCCCCAGCATTTT. Translated, it gives CASSRDRALGPQHF.

The chain combines TRBV14 with TRBJ2-1; D might be TRBD1 or TRBD2, each matching 5 bases. The V end lost 5 bases, the J end lost 9 bases, and 14 bases lay between the germline ends. Germline lookup yields CDR1 SGHDN and CDR2 FVKESK. The CDR3 spans 13 residues. The CDR3 sequence is CASSGVVGGEQFF. In DNA, the CDR3 is TGTGCCAGCAGCGGGGTCGTTGGGGGTGAGCAGTTCTTC.

This clone was observed a few times. The CDR3 loop is CAWSWAGGTEAFF. The CDR3 region has the DNA TGTGCCTGGAGTTGGGCAGGGGGCACTGAAGCTTTCTTT. The chain has TRBV30 and TRBJ1-1; the match to TRBD1 covers 7 bases. The V gene end was trimmed by 2 bases and the J gene end by 4 bases; junction bases not matched to a gene: 4. The CDR3 spans 13 residues. The V gene's germline CDR1 is GTSNPN and CDR2 SVGIG (reference sequence).

The chain couples TRBV11-3 to TRBJ2-1; 12 nucleotides agree with TRBD2. This CDR3 has 16 residues. V was clipped by 7 bases and J by 4 bases; unmatched bases: 8. Germline V gene sequence: CDR1 SGHNT, CDR2 YENEEA. This CDR3 reads CASTVTSGGYYNEQFF. CDR3 in DNA: TGTGCCAGCACCGTTACTAGCGGGGGGTATTACAATGAGCAGTTCTTC.

The V and J genes are TRBV30 and TRBJ2-1; TRBD2 might be the D (6 bases). From germline, CDR1 is GTSNPN and CDR2 SVGIG (reference sequence). The CDR3 has 14 amino acids. V lost 0 bases and J 4 bases, leaving 10 bases between the germline ends. The CDR3 bases are TGTGCCTGGAGTGTGGTTGGAGGGTACAATGAGCAGTTCTTC. It encodes CAWSVVGGYNEQFF.

The chain uses TRBV4-1 and TRBJ1-5; D is uncertain. Deletions cut 5 bases from V and 7 bases from J, with 12 bases between. The germline CDR1 and CDR2 sequences are MGHRA and YSYEKL. This CDR3 is built from 13 residues. For the CDR3, the DNA is TGCGCCAGCAGCTCGTACCGGGAACAGCCCCAGCATTTT. Protein sequence: CASSSYREQPQHF.

The J gene is TRBJ2-6, the V gene TRBV4-2, with 8 bases identical to TRBD2. Per germline, CDR1 LGHNA and CDR2 YNFKEQ. V lost 3 bases to trimming and J lost 2 bases; unmatched junction nucleotides: 6. This CDR3 region has 17 residues. Here the CDR3 DNA reads TGTGCCAGCAGCCAGGAGTTAGCGGGAACTGGGGCCAACGTCCTGACTTTC. Translation: CASSQELAGTGANVLTF.

V is TRBV9 and J is TRBJ2-7; a possible D gene is TRBD1 (6 bases). The CDR3 sequence is 12 residues long. Trimming shortened V by 2 bases and J by 5 bases, and 8 bases separated the two germline ends. Germline V CDR1 and CDR2: SGDLS, YYNGEE. The CDR3 coding sequence is TGTGCCAGCAGCGTCACAGGGAACGAGCAGTACTTC. The encoded protein is CASSVTGNEQYF.

This sequence joins TRBV14 and TRBJ2-3; D is unclear. V gave up 4 bases and J gave up 1 base, with 3 bases separating them. The germline CDR1 and CDR2 sequences are SGHDN and FVKESK. This CDR3 is 12 amino acids long. CDR3 amino acids: CASSLRTDTQYF. The CDR3 bases are TGTGCCAGCAGCCTTCGCACAGATACGCAGTATTTT. Looking up the rest from reference TRBV14 and TRBJ2-3 gives the full variable domain: EAGVTQFPSHSVIEKGQTVTLRCDPISGHDNLYWYRRVMGKEIKFLLHFVKESKQDESGMPNNRFLAERTGGTYSTLKVQPAELEDSGVYFCASSLRTDTQYFGPGTRLTVL.

The chain uses TRBV30 and TRBJ2-3; D uncertain. The length of the CDR3 is 12 residues. The V and J ends lost 0 bases and 4 bases respectively, with 5 bases between them. The germline V gene encodes CDR1 GTSNPN and CDR2 SVGIG (reference sequence). In DNA, the CDR3 is TGTGCCTGGAGTGTGATACCAGATACGCAGTATTTT. Encoded protein: CAWSVIPDTQYF.

This sequence joins TRBV6-5 and TRBJ1-2; D is unclear. Deletions cut 5 bases from V and 0 bases from J, with 13 bases between. Per the germline V gene, CDR1 is MNHEY and CDR2 is SVGAGI. The CDR3 has 15 residues. The CDR3 region has the DNA TGTGCCAGCAGTACCATAATACAGACTAACTATGGCTACACCTTC. Amino acid sequence: CASSTIIQTNYGYTF.

J is TRBJ1-3 and V is TRBV15; no definite D call. The germline gives CDR1 LNHNV, CDR2 YYDKDF (reference sequence). The CDR3 consists of 15 residues. With 5 bases removed from V and 0 bases from J, the gap between germline ends came to 11 bases. The CDR3 loop reads CATSSPWHSGNTIYF. CDR3 in DNA: TGTGCCACCAGCTCTCCATGGCACTCTGGAAACACCATATATTTT.

The V call is TRBV5-4, the J call TRBJ2-1; TRBD2 matches at 8 bases. The CDR3 sequence is 13 residues long. Germline CDR1 and CDR2: SGHNT and YYREEE (reference sequence). V was clipped by 6 bases and J by 7 bases; unmatched bases: 6. CDR3 DNA sequence: TGTGCCAGCAAGTCTAGCGGGTGGAATGAGCAGTTCTTC. Encoded protein: CASKSSGWNEQFF.

The chain recombines TRBV11-1 with TRBJ2-7, with D possibly being TRBD1 (5 bases). Germline CDR1 and CDR2: SGHAT and FQDESV (reference sequence). The CDR3 length is 12 residues. V was shortened by 5 bases and J by 3 bases, with 8 bases between the two germline ends. CDR3 residues: CASSGDSYEQYV. CDR3 nucleotide sequence: TGTGCCAGCAGCGGCGACAGCTACGAGCAGTACGTC.

The chain has TRBV30 and TRBJ1-4; no definite D call. CDR1 and CDR2 (germline): GTSNPN, SVGIG (reference sequence). The CDR3 has 12 amino acids. Trimming removed 4 bases at V and 4 bases at J, with 7 bases between. The CDR3 DNA is TGTGCCTGGAACCAGGTTAATGAAAAACTGTTTTTT. This translates into CAWNQVNEKLFF. The entire variable domain, with the rest obtained from reference TRBV30 and TRBJ1-4, is as follows: SQTIHQWPATLVQPVGSPLSLECTVEGTSNPNLYWYRQAAGRGLQLLFYSVGIGQISSEVPQNLSASRPQDRQFILSSKKLLLSDSGFYLCAWNQVNEKLFFGSGTQLSVL.

The rearrangement joins TRBV6-5 to TRBJ1-2; D gene uncertain. Between the trimmed V and J ends, which lost 2 bases and 9 bases, there was a span of 7 bases. The germline gives CDR1 MNHEY, CDR2 SVGAGI. The CDR3 is 11 amino acids. This chain's CDR3 is CASSYGESYTF. The CDR3 bases are TGTGCCAGCAGTTACGGGGAAAGCTACACCTTC.

The genes are TRBV30 and TRBJ1-1, with no clear D. From germline, CDR1 is GTSNPN and CDR2 SVGIG (reference sequence). The ends were cut back, 1 base at V and 4 bases at J, with 7 bases in the middle. The CDR3 consists of 12 residues. CDR3 protein: CAWSAGGTEAFF. DNA for the CDR3: TGTGCCTGGAGTGCGGGTGGCACTGAAGCTTTCTTT.

The chain combines TRBV11-3 with TRBJ2-2; TRBD2 agrees at 11 bases. The germline CDR1 and CDR2 sequences are SGHNT and YENEEA. The V and J ends lost 6 bases and 0 bases, in that order; junction bases with no gene match: 6. CDR3 size: 17 residues. In DNA, the CDR3 is TGTGCCAGCAGTTCTCCGGGACTAGCGGCGAACACCGGGGAGCTGTTTTTT. Protein sequence: CASSSPGLAANTGELFF.

The chain is built from TRBV28 and TRBJ1-1; TRBD1 is a possible D gene (6 bases). Germline-derived CDR1 and CDR2 are MDHEN and SYDVKM. The germline V and J ends were trimmed by 3 bases and 6 bases, with 11 bases remaining between them. This CDR3 region has 13 residues. CDR3 nucleotide sequence: TGTGCCAGCAGTTTTACAGGGAGCCCTGAAGCTTTCTTT. Its translation is CASSFTGSPEAFF. Together with reference TRBV28 and TRBJ1-1, the CDR3 gives the full variable domain: DVKVTQSSRYLVKRTGEKVFLECVQDMDHENMFWYRQDPGLGLRLIYFSYDVKMKEKGDIPEGYSVSREKKERFSLILESASTNQTSMYLCASSFTGSPEAFFGQGTRLTVV.